The 23 T cell receptor beta chains below were found in one sample sequenced in a study of blood T cell repertoires in COVID-19. The protocol was immunoSEQ multiplex PCR, while the TCRdb copy is restricted to in-frame clones and leaves out a portion. The sample includes over 250,000 clones, about 88% of them seen just once. Sequenced: peripheral blood. The receptor source for this set is a woman in her 70s with COVID-19, enrolled during active disease.

This clone occurred once. V usage is TRBV2 and J usage is TRBJ1-5; possible D gene TRBD1, 5 bases. Germline CDR1 SNHLY, CDR2 FYNNEI. V was pared by 5 bases and J by 0 bases, with 8 bases between. The CDR3 consists of 14 residues. The CDR3 reads CASSRQSSNQPQHF. In DNA form, the CDR3 reads TGTGCCAGCAGTCGACAGAGTAGCAATCAGCCCCAGCATTTT.

The chain joins TRBV19 to TRBJ2-7; 10 bases match TRBD2. The junction had 3 bases not matched to a gene; V was cut back by 1 base and J by 3 bases. Germline CDR1 reads LNHDA; CDR2 reads SQIVND (reference sequence). The CDR3 runs 15 residues. The CDR3 bases are TGTGCCAGTAGTATAGTGCTAGCGGGGGACTACGAGCAGTACTTC. Its protein product is CASSIVLAGDYEQYF.

The chain employs TRBV7-8 and TRBJ1-2, with D perhaps TRBD1 (6 bases). The CDR3 spans 15 residues. V was trimmed by 3 bases and J by 0 bases, leaving 11 bases between them. The V gene's germline CDR1 is SGHVS and CDR2 FQNEAQ. CDR3 coding DNA: TGTGCCAGCAGCTTCCGGGACACCCCTAACTATGGCTACACCTTC. This sequence encodes CASSFRDTPNYGYTF.

The chain links TRBV28 to TRBJ1-5; D is uncertain. The CDR3 extends over 13 amino acids. The V gene lost 2 bases and the J gene lost 2 bases, with 4 bases spanning the gap. Germline CDR1 reads MDHEN; CDR2 reads SYDVKM. CDR3 nucleotides: TGTGCCAGCAGTTTACCGGGCAATCAGCCCCAGCATTTT. Translation gives CASSLPGNQPQHF.

The V and J genes are TRBV28 and TRBJ2-4; 7 nucleotides line up with TRBD2. This CDR3 comprises 14 residues. Trimming cost V 7 bases and J 1 base; bases outside gene matches: 4. Germline CDR1 and CDR2: MDHEN and SYDVKM. The CDR3 protein is CASTTGGAKNIQYF. Written as DNA, the CDR3 is TGTGCCAGCACCACCGGGGGGGCCAAAAACATTCAGTACTTC.

The chain employs TRBV2 and TRBJ2-1, with 9 bases identical to TRBD1. The junction had 9 bases not matched to a gene; V was cut back by 2 bases and J by 10 bases. Germline V CDR1 and CDR2: SNHLY, FYNNEI. The CDR3 consists of 15 residues. The CDR3 loop reads CASSETGTGYREQFF. The CDR3 bases are TGTGCCAGCAGTGAAACCGGGACAGGGTATCGAGAGCAGTTCTTC.

The chain carries TRBV7-9 and TRBJ1-3; tentative D call: TRBD1 (6 bases). The germline V gene encodes CDR1 SEHNR and CDR2 FQNEAQ (reference sequence). The CDR3 runs 15 residues. The germline V and J ends were trimmed by 6 bases and 4 bases, with 16 bases remaining between them. As DNA, the CDR3 is TGTGCCAGCAGTCAAGCGACAGGTTTGGGAAACACCATATATTTT. As protein: CASSQATGLGNTIYF.

The chain recombines TRBV27 with TRBJ1-5, with D unclear. The CDR3 length is 16 residues. V was clipped by 4 bases and J by 7 bases, with 20 bases between them. Germline CDR1 and CDR2: MNHEY and SMNVEV (reference sequence). CDR3: CASSSPGQPGGQPQHF. In nucleotides, the CDR3 is TGTGCCAGCAGTTCCCCCGGGCAGCCTGGAGGCCAGCCCCAGCATTTT.

The chain is built from TRBV28 and TRBJ1-1; D remains ambiguous. The CDR3 has 12 amino acids. Germline V gene lookup returns CDR1 MDHEN and CDR2 SYDVKM. V was pared by 4 bases and J by 11 bases, with 14 bases between. The CDR3 region is CASSSLRTRAFF. The CDR3 bases are TGTGCCAGCAGTTCCCTCCGGACTAGGGCTTTCTTT.

The chain carries TRBV6-5 and TRBJ1-3, with 7 bases aligning to TRBD1. Trimming at V came to 7 bases and at J to 0 bases, leaving 6 bases not matched to a gene. Per germline, CDR1 MNHEY and CDR2 SVGAGI. This CDR3 spans 15 amino acids. CDR3 sequence: CASIQGQSSGNTIYF. Written as DNA, the CDR3 is TGTGCCAGCATCCAGGGACAGAGCTCTGGAAACACCATATATTTT.

The chain uses TRBV6-2 or TRBV6-3 and TRBJ2-1; 13 bases agree with TRBD2. The germline V gene has CDR1 MNHEY and CDR2 SVGEGT. V shed 5 bases and J 0 bases; nucleotides not matched to a gene: 10. The CDR3 has 19 amino acids. CDR3 nucleotides: TGTGCCAGCAGTGACGGACTAGCGGGGGCGGTGAGCTCCTACAATGAGCAGTTCTTC. Translated, it gives CASSDGLAGAVSSYNEQFF.

This rearrangement joins TRBV4-1 to TRBJ2-2; tentative D call: TRBD2 (5 bases). Per the germline V gene, CDR1 is MGHRA and CDR2 is YSYEKL. The ends were cut back, 2 bases at V and 7 bases at J, with 14 bases in the middle. The CDR3 extends over 15 amino acids. DNA of the CDR3: TGCGCCAGCAGCCAACCCCTCCGGGGTGTCGGGGAGCTGTTTTTT. This codes for CASSQPLRGVGELFF.

This clone was seen a few times. The gene calls are TRBV4-1 and TRBJ1-2; the match to TRBD1 covers 9 bases. CDR3 size: 14 residues. The ends lost 1 base at V and 3 bases at J; junction bases unmatched: 0. Germline CDR1 and CDR2: MGHRA and YSYEKL. The CDR3 coding sequence is TGCGCCAGCAGCCAAGGGGACAGGGACTATGGCTACACCTTC. Translated, it gives CASSQGDRDYGYTF.

The sample holds one count of this clone. The CDR3 here is CASSASGGAQDTQYF. CDR3 in DNA: TGTGCCAGCAGCGCTAGCGGGGGGGCCCAAGATACGCAGTATTTT. This chain connects TRBV7-2 to TRBJ2-3; 12 bases line up with TRBD2. V was pared by 5 bases and J by 5 bases, with 5 bases of the junction left unmatched. CDR1 and CDR2 from the germline V gene are SGHTA and FQGNSA. The CDR3 is 15 residues long.

The genes are TRBV5-1 and TRBJ1-1; possibly TRBD1 for D (5 bases). The CDR3 has 15 amino acids. Deletions cut 1 base from V and 1 base from J, with 11 bases between. Germline CDR1 is SGHRS and CDR2 is YFSETQ. The CDR3 DNA reads as TGCGCCAGCAGCTTGAGCCAGGGCCCGAACACTGAAGCTTTCTTT. Translated: CASSLSQGPNTEAFF.

The J gene is TRBJ2-7, the V gene TRBV5-1; 10 bases agree with TRBD1. V was clipped by 0 bases and J by 5 bases; unmatched bases: 5. The CDR3 extends over 15 amino acids. The germline gives CDR1 SGHRS, CDR2 YFSETQ. CDR3 sequence: CASSLGGQGPHEQYF. Written as DNA, the CDR3 is TGCGCCAGCAGCTTGGGGGGACAGGGGCCCCACGAGCAGTACTTC. The entire variable domain, with the rest obtained from reference TRBV5-1 and TRBJ2-7, is as follows: KAGVTQTPRYLIKTRGQQVTLSCSPISGHRSVSWYQQTPGQGLQFLFEYFSETQRNKGNFPGRFSGRQFSNSRSEMNVSTLELGDSALYLCASSLGGQGPHEQYFGPGTRLTVT.

The chain has TRBV6-6 and TRBJ2-7; 7 bases agree with TRBD2. V trimming: 5 bases; J trimming: 7 bases; junction bases outside the gene matches: 14. Germline V CDR1 and CDR2: MNHNY, SVGAGI (reference sequence). This CDR3 region has 15 residues. Written as DNA, the CDR3 is TGTGCCAGCAGTCCCTCGCCGGGGGGAGAGTTTGAGCAGTACTTC. Protein product: CASSPSPGGEFEQYF.

For this clone: Other DNA sequences within the sample encode an identical CDR3. J is TRBJ2-3 and V is TRBV18, with 11 nucleotides matching TRBD2. Germline trimming cut 3 bases from V and 2 bases from J; bases unmatched to any gene: 1. Germline CDR1 reads KGHSH; CDR2 reads LQKENI. CDR3 length: 15 amino acids. CDR3 residues: CASSPTSGDTDTQYF. The DNA for the CDR3 is TGTGCCAGCTCACCGACTAGCGGGGACACAGATACGCAGTATTTT.

This clone was detected a few times. The genes are TRBV6-6 and TRBJ1-5; 11 positions agree with TRBD1. This CDR3 comprises 16 residues. V trimming: 0 bases; J trimming: 4 bases; junction bases outside the gene matches: 2. Germline values: CDR1 MNHNY, CDR2 SVGAGI (reference sequence). The CDR3 here is CASSYSGTGGNQPQHF. CDR3 nucleotides: TGTGCCAGCAGTTACTCCGGGACAGGGGGTAATCAGCCCCAGCATTTT.

Here the CDR3 DNA reads TGTGCCAGCAGCCCTAGCTCGGGGGGGGCAGATACGCAGTATTTT. Protein: CASSPSSGGADTQYF. This chain connects TRBV7-6 to TRBJ2-3; 8 nucleotides align to TRBD2. This CDR3 is 15 amino acids long. Losses at the gene ends were 5 bases for V and 4 bases for J; bases not matched to a gene: 8. Per germline, CDR1 SGHVS and CDR2 FNYEAQ. The variable domain in full, completed from reference TRBV7-6 and TRBJ2-3, reads GAGVSQSPRYKVTKRGQDVALRCDPISGHVSLYWYRQALGQGPEFLTYFNYEAQQDKSGLPNDRFSAERPEGSISTLTIQRTEQRDSAMYRCASSPSSGGADTQYFGPGTRLTVL.

The CDR3 bases are TGCAGCGTTGAAGGGTTAGCGGGGGGGCCTCTTTACAATGAGCAGTTCTTC. Amino acid sequence: CSVEGLAGGPLYNEQFF. The chain joins TRBV29-1 to TRBJ2-1; 11 bases match TRBD2. CDR1 SQVTM and CDR2 ANQGSEA come from the germline V gene. This CDR3 region has 17 residues. V lost 1 base to trimming and J lost 4 bases; unmatched junction nucleotides: 9.

The chain recombines TRBV6-5 with TRBJ1-3; tentative D call: TRBD1 (6 bases). Trimming removed 2 bases at V and 4 bases at J, with 12 bases between. The CDR3 is made up of 15 amino acids. Germline loops: CDR1 MNHEY, CDR2 SVGAGI. CDR3 bases: TGTGCCAGCAGTTACGGGCTCGGGACAGGAAACACCATATATTTT. Residues: CASSYGLGTGNTIYF.

This chain connects TRBV7-9 to TRBJ1-6; D might be TRBD1 (6 bases). Germline V gene sequence: CDR1 SEHNR, CDR2 FQNEAQ (reference sequence). Trimming took off 5 bases at V and 5 bases at J, with 10 bases between the two ends. The CDR3 is made up of 14 amino acids. This CDR3 reads CASSPTGHNSPLHF. DNA for the CDR3: TGTGCCAGCAGCCCGACAGGTCATAATTCACCCCTCCACTTT.